This entry lists 22 T cell receptor beta chains sequenced from one sample in a study of T cell responses to AZD1222 COVID-19 vaccine (dated by TCRdb to about 2021). Read against the paper, the sample's time point label means: baseline before first vaccination. Libraries were constructed by the immunoSEQ multiplex PCR assay. As stored in TCRdb, this immuneACCESS dataset retains in-frame rearrangements with V and J assigned. A fraction of the clones does not appear; measured against another copy, unresolved V genes explain less than half of the discrepancy, and the remainder lacks a known reason. This sample gives approximately 260,000 clones in total; about 92% of them show up just once. Of the sample, 0.55% falls within the top ten clones. Here the sequenced sample was peripheral blood, taken on day 0 of AZD1222 vaccination. These receptors came from an adult in good health.

The rearrangement links TRBV20-1 to TRBJ1-2, with D unclear. This CDR3 comprises 11 residues. V lost 6 bases and J 3 bases, leaving 8 bases between the germline ends. CDR1 and CDR2 (germline): DFQATT, SNEGSKA (reference sequence). The CDR3 here is CSARTDYGYTF. The CDR3, as DNA: TGCAGTGCAAGGACGGACTATGGCTACACCTTC.

The gene calls are TRBV7-3 and TRBJ2-1, with TRBD1 identical over 9 bases. Germline CDR1 SGHTA, CDR2 FQGTGA. The CDR3 extends over 14 amino acids. Germline trimming cut 5 bases from V and 7 bases from J; bases unmatched to any gene: 6. The CDR3 nucleotides read TGTGCCAGCAGCGCAACCGGGACAGGGAATGAGCAGTTCTTC. Its translation is CASSATGTGNEQFF.

The chain links TRBV10-3 to TRBJ2-7; D not resolved. The CDR3 totals 13 residues. V was clipped by 6 bases and J by 7 bases, with 16 bases between them. CDR1 is ENHRY and CDR2 is SYGVKD in the germline V gene. CDR3 residues: CAIRAPDGWEQYF. The CDR3 bases are TGTGCCATCAGGGCCCCGGATGGTTGGGAGCAGTACTTC.

This chain connects TRBV12-3 or TRBV12-4 to TRBJ1-2; no clear D. The ends were cut back, 10 bases at V and 6 bases at J, with 12 bases in the middle. This CDR3 spans 11 amino acids. The CDR3 loop is CATPTQDGYTF. In nucleotides, the CDR3 is TGTGCCACCCCGACGCAGGATGGCTACACCTTC.

In this sample, this clone turned up once. V gene TRBV28 combines with J gene TRBJ1-1; D call uncertain. The CDR3 spans 15 residues. Between the trimmed V and J ends, which lost 5 bases and 2 bases, there was a span of 15 bases. Per germline, CDR1 MDHEN and CDR2 SYDVKM. Written as DNA, the CDR3 is TGTGCCAGCAGTACCGCCGCGTGGGAAAACACTGAAGCTTTCTTT. Residues: CASSTAAWENTEAFF.

V usage is TRBV5-1 and J usage is TRBJ2-3, with TRBD1 identical over 8 bases. V lost 3 bases to trimming and J lost 2 bases; unmatched junction nucleotides: 20. Per germline, CDR1 SGHRS and CDR2 YFSETQ. The CDR3 contains 20 residues. CDR3: CASSSPRTGNPGRSTDTQYF. The CDR3 nucleotides read TGCGCCAGCAGCTCACCCCGGACAGGGAACCCGGGACGATCCACAGATACGCAGTATTTT.

V gene TRBV9 combines with J gene TRBJ1-6, with a weak D call TRBD1 (6 bases). The CDR3 runs 15 residues. Trimming removed 4 bases at V and 0 bases at J, with 8 bases between. Germline V gene data show CDR1 as SGDLS and CDR2 as YYNGEE. CDR3 sequence: CASSQGFSYNSPLHF. As DNA, the CDR3 is TGTGCCAGCAGCCAGGGGTTCTCCTATAATTCACCCCTCCACTTT.

The J gene is TRBJ1-5, the V gene TRBV5-1, with a possible D match to TRBD1 (5 bases). CDR1 and CDR2 from the germline V gene are SGHRS and YFSETQ. V lost 0 bases, J lost 7 bases, and 14 bases lay in between. There are 15 residues in the CDR3. The CDR3 loop is CASSLAGAAGQPQHF. The CDR3 region has the DNA TGCGCCAGCAGCTTGGCCGGGGCAGCGGGGCAGCCCCAGCATTTT.

The rearrangement joins TRBV6-5 to TRBJ1-5; the D is unclear. V was shortened by 8 bases and J by 10 bases, with 18 bases between the two germline ends. Germline V gene data show CDR1 as MNHEY and CDR2 as SVGAGI. The CDR3 consists of 13 residues. CDR3 coding DNA: TGTGCCAGCCGCCTTACGCAGGATAGTCCCCAGCATTTT. It is translated as CASRLTQDSPQHF.

This chain links TRBV7-2 with TRBJ1-4; D is unresolved. Germline V gene lookup returns CDR1 SGHTA and CDR2 FQGNSA. The CDR3 is 13 amino acids. Trimming removed 0 bases at V and 10 bases at J, with 9 bases between. The CDR3 protein is CASSLAQRAKLFF. The CDR3 bases are TGTGCCAGCAGCTTAGCGCAGCGGGCAAAACTGTTTTTT.

The J gene is TRBJ2-5, the V gene TRBV4-1; possibly TRBD1 for D (7 bases). Germline lookup yields CDR1 MGHRA and CDR2 YSYEKL. The CDR3 is 15 amino acids. V lost 3 bases, J lost 4 bases, and 15 bases lay in between. CDR3 DNA: TGCGCCAGCAGCCACCCAGGAGGGGGCCGAGAGACCCAGTACTTC. Translation: CASSHPGGGRETQYF.

The gene calls are TRBV6-2 or TRBV6-3 and TRBJ2-1, with 7 bases lining up with TRBD2. The CDR3 is 15 residues long. V trimming: 6 bases; J trimming: 4 bases; junction bases outside the gene matches: 9. CDR1 MNHEY and CDR2 SVGEGT come from the germline V gene. The CDR3 region has the DNA TGTGCCAGCAGCCCGAGCGGGAACGGTTACAATGAGCAGTTCTTC. This translates into CASSPSGNGYNEQFF.

In this sample, this clone turned up a few times. The genes are TRBV27 and TRBJ2-5, with TRBD2 identical over 11 bases. CDR1 and CDR2 from the germline V gene are MNHEY and SMNVEV (reference sequence). There are 14 residues in the CDR3. With 4 bases clipped from V and 4 bases from J, the junction kept 2 bases outside the gene matches. CDR3 DNA sequence: TGTGCCAGCAGTTCTAGCGGGAGGAGAGAGACCCAGTACTTC. Translated, it gives CASSSSGRRETQYF.

This chain uses TRBV18 with TRBJ2-5; TRBD1 matches at 9 bases. Trimming cost V 5 bases and J 3 bases; bases outside gene matches: 4. CDR3 length equals 14 residues. CDR1 is KGHSH, CDR2 LQKENI, per germline. CDR3 in DNA: TGTGCCAGCTCATCCCGGGACAGGGAAGAGACCCAGTACTTC. Translated: CASSSRDREETQYF. Based on the CDR3 plus reference TRBV18 and TRBJ2-5, the full variable domain is NAGVMQNPRHLVRRRGQEARLRCSPMKGHSHVYWYRQLPEEGLKFMVYLQKENIIDESGMPKERFSAEFPKEGPSILRIQQVVRGDSAAYFCASSSRDREETQYFGPGTRLLVL.

A single count supports this clone. The genes are TRBV6-2 or TRBV6-3 and TRBJ1-6, with 10 bases matching TRBD1. CDR1 is MNHEY, CDR2 SVGEGT, per germline. The CDR3 totals 15 residues. The trim removed 2 bases at V and 11 bases at J, leaving 6 bases unmatched. For the CDR3, the DNA is TGTGCCAGCAGTTACGGCGCGACAGGGGGCCCACCCCTCCACTTT. It codes for CASSYGATGGPPLHF.

V and J are TRBV11-2 and TRBJ2-7, with D tentatively TRBD2 (5 bases). The germline V gene has CDR1 SGHAT and CDR2 FQNNGV. Trimming stripped 2 bases from V and 6 bases from J, with 14 bases between. This CDR3 spans 14 amino acids. The CDR3 reads CASSLRETPAEQYF. The CDR3 DNA is TGTGCCAGCAGCTTACGGGAAACCCCCGCCGAGCAGTACTTC.

The gene calls are TRBV28 and TRBJ1-6; D gene ambiguous. V shed 3 bases and J shed 4 bases, with 19 bases lying between them. This CDR3 has 18 residues. Per germline, CDR1 MDHEN and CDR2 SYDVKM. The CDR3 DNA is TGTGCCAGCAGTTTGAGGAGGTCGGGCTTCGCGTATAATTCACCCCTCCACTTT. This gives the protein CASSLRRSGFAYNSPLHF.

The chain joins TRBV7-2 to TRBJ1-3, with D possibly matching TRBD1 (5 bases). The V gene's germline CDR1 is SGHTA and CDR2 FQGNSA. The CDR3 totals 15 residues. Trimming cost V 4 bases and J 0 bases, with 10 bases left between them. This chain's CDR3 is CASSSGPISGNTIYF. In DNA form, the CDR3 reads TGTGCCAGCAGCTCGGGACCGATCTCTGGAAACACCATATATTTT.

The rearrangement uses TRBV7-8 and TRBJ1-5; 11 nucleotides align to TRBD1. CDR1 SGHVS and CDR2 FQNEAQ come from the germline V gene. The CDR3 consists of 15 residues. J lost 6 bases, V lost 6 bases, and 7 bases had no gene match. This CDR3 is CASSWTGGRGQPQHF. The DNA for the CDR3 is TGTGCCAGCAGTTGGACAGGGGGCAGGGGTCAGCCCCAGCATTTT.

CDR3 protein: CAISESGSAGGELFF. The CDR3 nucleotides are TGTGCCATCAGTGAGTCTGGGTCAGCCGGCGGGGAGCTGTTTTTT. V usage is TRBV10-3 and J usage is TRBJ2-2, with unresolved D. This CDR3 comprises 15 residues. The V gene's germline CDR1 is ENHRY and CDR2 SYGVKD. V lost 0 bases to trimming and J lost 7 bases, with 12 bases between them.

The chain has TRBV11-2 and TRBJ2-7; D unclear. Trimming stripped 1 base from V and 2 bases from J, with 9 bases between. CDR3 length equals 14 residues. CDR1 is SGHAT and CDR2 is FQNNGV in the germline V gene. CDR3: CASSLGVRTYEQYF. The CDR3 region has the DNA TGTGCCAGCAGCTTAGGGGTCCGGACCTACGAGCAGTACTTC.

The chain has TRBV27 and TRBJ2-3; D uncertain. Trimming cost V 5 bases and J 1 base, with 16 bases left between them. This CDR3 is 16 amino acids long. The V gene's germline CDR1 is MNHEY and CDR2 SMNVEV (reference sequence). Written as DNA, the CDR3 is TGTGCCAGCAGTCTACTGACGGCGTCTCGCACAGATACGCAGTATTTT. It encodes CASSLLTASRTDTQYF.